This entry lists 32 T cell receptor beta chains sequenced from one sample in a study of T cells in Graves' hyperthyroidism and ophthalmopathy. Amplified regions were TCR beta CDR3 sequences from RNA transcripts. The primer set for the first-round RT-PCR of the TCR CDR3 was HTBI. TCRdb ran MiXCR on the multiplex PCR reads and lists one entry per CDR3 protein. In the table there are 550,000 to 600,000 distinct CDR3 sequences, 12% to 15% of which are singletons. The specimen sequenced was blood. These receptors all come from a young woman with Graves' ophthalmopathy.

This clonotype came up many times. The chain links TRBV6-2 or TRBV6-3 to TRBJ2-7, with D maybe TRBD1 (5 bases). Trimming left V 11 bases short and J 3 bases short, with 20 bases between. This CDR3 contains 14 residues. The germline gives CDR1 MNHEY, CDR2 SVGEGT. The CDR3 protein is CAANHQGEDYEQYF. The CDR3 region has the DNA TGTGCCGCCAACCACCAGGGTGAGGACTACGAGCAGTACTTC.

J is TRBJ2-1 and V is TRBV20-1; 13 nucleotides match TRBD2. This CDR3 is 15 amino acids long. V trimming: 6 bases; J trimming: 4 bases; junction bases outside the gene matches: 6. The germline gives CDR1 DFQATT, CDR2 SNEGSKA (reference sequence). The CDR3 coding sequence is TGCAGTGCCCTGACTAGCGGGAGGTTGTACAATGAGCAGTTCTTC. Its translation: CSALTSGRLYNEQFF.

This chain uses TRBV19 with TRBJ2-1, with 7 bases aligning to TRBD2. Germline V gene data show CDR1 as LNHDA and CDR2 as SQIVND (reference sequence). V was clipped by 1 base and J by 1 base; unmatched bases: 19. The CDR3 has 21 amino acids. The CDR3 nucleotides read TGTGCCAGTAGTATAGGGGGCCTAATGGCGGGAGCCCCCCTGTCCTACAATGAGCAGTTCTTC. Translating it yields CASSIGGLMAGAPLSYNEQFF.

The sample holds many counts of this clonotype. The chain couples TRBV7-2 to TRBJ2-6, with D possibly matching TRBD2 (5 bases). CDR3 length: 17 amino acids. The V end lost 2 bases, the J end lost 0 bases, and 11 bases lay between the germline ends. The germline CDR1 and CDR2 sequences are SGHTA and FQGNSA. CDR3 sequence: CASSLMAGPSGANVLTF. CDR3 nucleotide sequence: TGTGCCAGCAGCTTAATGGCGGGCCCCTCTGGGGCCAACGTCCTGACTTTC.

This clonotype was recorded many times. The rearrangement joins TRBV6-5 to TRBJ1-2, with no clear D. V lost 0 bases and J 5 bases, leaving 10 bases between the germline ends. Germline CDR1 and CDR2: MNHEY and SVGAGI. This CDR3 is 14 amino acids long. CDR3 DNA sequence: TGTGCCAGCAGTTACTCGAGGAGTTTGTATGGCTACACCTTC. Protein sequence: CASSYSRSLYGYTF.

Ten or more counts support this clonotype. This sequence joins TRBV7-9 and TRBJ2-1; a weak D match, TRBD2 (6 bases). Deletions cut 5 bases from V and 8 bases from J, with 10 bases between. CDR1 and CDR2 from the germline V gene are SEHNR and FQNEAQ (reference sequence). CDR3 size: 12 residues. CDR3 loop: CASSVGGDEQFF. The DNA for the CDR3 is TGTGCCAGCAGCGTAGGAGGGGATGAGCAGTTCTTC. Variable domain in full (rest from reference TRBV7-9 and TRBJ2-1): DTGVSQNPRHKITKRGQNVTFRCDPISEHNRLYWYRQTLGQGPEFLTYFQNEAQLEKSRLLSDRFSAERPKGSFSTLEIQRTEQGDSAMYLCASSVGGDEQFFGPGTRLTVL.

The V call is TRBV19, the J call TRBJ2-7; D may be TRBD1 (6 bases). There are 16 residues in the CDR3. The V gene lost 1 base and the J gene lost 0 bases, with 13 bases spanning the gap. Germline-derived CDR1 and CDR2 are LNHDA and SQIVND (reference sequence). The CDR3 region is CASSIGRTETSYEQYF. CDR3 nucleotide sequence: TGTGCCAGTAGTATAGGGAGGACAGAAACCTCCTACGAGCAGTACTTC.

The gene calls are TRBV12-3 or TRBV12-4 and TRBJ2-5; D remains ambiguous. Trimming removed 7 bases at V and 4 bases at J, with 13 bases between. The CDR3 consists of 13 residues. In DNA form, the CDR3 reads TGTGCCAGCACCGCCCTACTGGGAGAGACCCAGTACTTC. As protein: CASTALLGETQYF.

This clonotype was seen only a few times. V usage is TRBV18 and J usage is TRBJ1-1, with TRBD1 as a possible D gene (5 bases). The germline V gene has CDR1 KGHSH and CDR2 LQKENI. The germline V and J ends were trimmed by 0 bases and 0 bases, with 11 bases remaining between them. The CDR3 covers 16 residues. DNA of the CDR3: TGTGCCAGCTCACCACCCCTGGACACCCTGAACACTGAAGCTTTCTTT. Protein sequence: CASSPPLDTLNTEAFF.

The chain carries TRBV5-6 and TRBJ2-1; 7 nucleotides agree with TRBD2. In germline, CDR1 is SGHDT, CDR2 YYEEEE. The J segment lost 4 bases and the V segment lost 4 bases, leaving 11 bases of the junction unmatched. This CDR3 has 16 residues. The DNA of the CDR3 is TGTGCCAGCAGCCGGGGGGTCCTAGCGACTTACAATGAGCAGTTCTTC. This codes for CASSRGVLATYNEQFF.

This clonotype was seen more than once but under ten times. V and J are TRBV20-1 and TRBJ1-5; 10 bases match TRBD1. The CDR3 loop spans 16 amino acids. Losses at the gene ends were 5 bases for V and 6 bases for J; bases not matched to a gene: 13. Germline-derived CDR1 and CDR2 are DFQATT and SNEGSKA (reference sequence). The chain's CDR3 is CSAVTGTGVYSQPQHF. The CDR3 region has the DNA TGCAGTGCTGTTACCGGGACAGGGGTGTATAGTCAGCCCCAGCATTTT.

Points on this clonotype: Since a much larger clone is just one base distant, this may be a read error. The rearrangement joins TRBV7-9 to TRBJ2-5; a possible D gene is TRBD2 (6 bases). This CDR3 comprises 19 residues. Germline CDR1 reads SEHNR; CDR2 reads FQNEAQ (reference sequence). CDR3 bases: TGTGTCAGCAGCTTAGCAAGCTGCGGGATACCCTCCAACGGAGAGACCCAGTACTTC. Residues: CVSSLASCGIPSNGETQYF.

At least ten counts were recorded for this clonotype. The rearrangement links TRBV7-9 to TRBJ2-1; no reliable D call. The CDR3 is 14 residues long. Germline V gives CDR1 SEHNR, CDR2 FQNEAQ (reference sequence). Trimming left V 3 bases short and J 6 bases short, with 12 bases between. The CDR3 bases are TGTGCCAGCAGCTTTCCTCCAGGCCTCAATGAGCAGTTCTTC. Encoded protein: CASSFPPGLNEQFF.

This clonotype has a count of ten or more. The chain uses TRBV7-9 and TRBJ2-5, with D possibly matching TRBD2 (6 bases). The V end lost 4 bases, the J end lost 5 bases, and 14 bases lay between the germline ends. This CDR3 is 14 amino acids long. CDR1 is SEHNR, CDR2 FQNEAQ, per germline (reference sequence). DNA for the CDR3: TGTGCCAGCAGCTCGCTTCGACGGGAGGAGACCCAGTACTTC. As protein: CASSSLRREETQYF.

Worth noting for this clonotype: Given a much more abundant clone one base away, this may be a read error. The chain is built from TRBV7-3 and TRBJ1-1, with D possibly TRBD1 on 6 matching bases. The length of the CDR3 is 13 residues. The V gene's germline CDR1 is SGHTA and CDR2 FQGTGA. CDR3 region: CASSVDRNAEAFF. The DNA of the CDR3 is TGTGCCAGCAGCGTTGACAGGAACGCTGAAGCTTTCTTT.

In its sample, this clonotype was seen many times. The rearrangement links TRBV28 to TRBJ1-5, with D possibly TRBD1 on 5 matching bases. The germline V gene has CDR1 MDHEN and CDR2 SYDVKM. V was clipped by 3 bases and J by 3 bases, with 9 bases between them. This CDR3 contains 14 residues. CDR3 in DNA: TGTGCCAGCAGTTTCGGGGGGTACAATCAGCCCCAGCATTTT. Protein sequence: CASSFGGYNQPQHF. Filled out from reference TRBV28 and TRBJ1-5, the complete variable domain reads DVKVTQSSRYLVKRTGEKVFLECVQDMDHENMFWYRQDPGLGLRLIYFSYDVKMKEKGDIPEGYSVSREKKERFSLILESASTNQTSMYLCASSFGGYNQPQHFGDGTRLSIL.

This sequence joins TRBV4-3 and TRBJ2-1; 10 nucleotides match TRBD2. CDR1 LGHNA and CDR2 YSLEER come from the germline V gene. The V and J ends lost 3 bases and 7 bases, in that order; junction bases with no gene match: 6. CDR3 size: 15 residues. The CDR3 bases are TGCGCCAGCAGCCAGACTAGCGGGTATTCTAATGAGCAGTTCTTC. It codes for CASSQTSGYSNEQFF.

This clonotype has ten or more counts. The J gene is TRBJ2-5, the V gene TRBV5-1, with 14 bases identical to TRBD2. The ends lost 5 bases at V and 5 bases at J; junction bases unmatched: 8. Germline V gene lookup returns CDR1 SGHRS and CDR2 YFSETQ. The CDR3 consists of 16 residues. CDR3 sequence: CASSEGLAGAWETQYF. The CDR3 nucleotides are TGCGCCAGCAGTGAGGGACTAGCGGGAGCCTGGGAGACCCAGTACTTC.

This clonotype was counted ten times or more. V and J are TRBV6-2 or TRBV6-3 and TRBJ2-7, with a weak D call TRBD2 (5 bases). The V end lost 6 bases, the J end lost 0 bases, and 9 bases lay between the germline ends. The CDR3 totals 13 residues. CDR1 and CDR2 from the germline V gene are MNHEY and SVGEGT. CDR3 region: CASRSGNSYEQYF. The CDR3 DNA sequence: TGTGCCAGCAGATCCGGGAACTCCTACGAGCAGTACTTC.

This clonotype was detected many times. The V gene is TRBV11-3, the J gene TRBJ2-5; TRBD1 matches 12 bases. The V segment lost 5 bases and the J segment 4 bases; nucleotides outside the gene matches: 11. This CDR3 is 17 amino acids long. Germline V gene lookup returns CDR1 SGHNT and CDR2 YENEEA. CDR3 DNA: TGTGCCAGCAGCCCGGGACAGGGGGCGTCGGAAACAGAGACCCAGTACTTC. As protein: CASSPGQGASETETQYF.

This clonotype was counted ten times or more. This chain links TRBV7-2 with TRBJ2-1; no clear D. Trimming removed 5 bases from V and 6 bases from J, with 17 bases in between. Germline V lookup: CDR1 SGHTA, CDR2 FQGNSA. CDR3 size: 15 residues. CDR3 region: CASSPQEGASNEQFF. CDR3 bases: TGTGCCAGCAGCCCCCAGGAAGGAGCCTCCAATGAGCAGTTCTTC.

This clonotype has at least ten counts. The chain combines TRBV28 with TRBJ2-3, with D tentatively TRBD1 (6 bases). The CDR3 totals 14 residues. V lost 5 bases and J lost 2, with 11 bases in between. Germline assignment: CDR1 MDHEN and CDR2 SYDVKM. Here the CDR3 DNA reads TGTGCCAGCAGTCCACAGGGTCTCACAGATACGCAGTATTTT. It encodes CASSPQGLTDTQYF. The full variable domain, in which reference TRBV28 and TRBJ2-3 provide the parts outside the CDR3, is DVKVTQSSRYLVKRTGEKVFLECVQDMDHENMFWYRQDPGLGLRLIYFSYDVKMKEKGDIPEGYSVSREKKERFSLILESASTNQTSMYLCASSPQGLTDTQYFGPGTRLTVL.

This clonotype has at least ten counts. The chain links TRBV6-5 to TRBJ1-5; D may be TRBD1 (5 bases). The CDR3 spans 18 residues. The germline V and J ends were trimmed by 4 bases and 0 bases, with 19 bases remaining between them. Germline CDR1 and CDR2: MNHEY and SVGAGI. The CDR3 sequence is CASSFRDPRVNSNQPQHF. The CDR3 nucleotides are TGTGCCAGCAGTTTCCGGGACCCCCGGGTTAATAGCAATCAGCCCCAGCATTTT.

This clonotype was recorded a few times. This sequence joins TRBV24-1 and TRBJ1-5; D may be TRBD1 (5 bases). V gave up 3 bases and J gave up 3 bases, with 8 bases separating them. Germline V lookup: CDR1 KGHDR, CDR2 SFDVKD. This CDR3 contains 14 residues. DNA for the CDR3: TGTGCCACCAGTGATATGGGGGACAATCAGCCCCAGCATTTT. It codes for CATSDMGDNQPQHF.

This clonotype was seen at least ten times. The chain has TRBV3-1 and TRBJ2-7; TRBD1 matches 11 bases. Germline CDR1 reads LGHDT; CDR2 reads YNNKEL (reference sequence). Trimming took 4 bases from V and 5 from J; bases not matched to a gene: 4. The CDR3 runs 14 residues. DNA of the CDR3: TGTGCCAGCAGCCGCGGACAGGGGGCAAACGAGCAGTACTTC. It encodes CASSRGQGANEQYF.

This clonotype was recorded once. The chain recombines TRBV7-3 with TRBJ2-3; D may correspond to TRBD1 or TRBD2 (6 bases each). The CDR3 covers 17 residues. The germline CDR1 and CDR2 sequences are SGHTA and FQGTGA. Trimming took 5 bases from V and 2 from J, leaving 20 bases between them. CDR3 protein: CASSPPGAFFYTDTQYF. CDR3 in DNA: TGTGCCAGCAGCCCCCCGGGGGCCTTTTTCTACACAGATACGCAGTATTTT.

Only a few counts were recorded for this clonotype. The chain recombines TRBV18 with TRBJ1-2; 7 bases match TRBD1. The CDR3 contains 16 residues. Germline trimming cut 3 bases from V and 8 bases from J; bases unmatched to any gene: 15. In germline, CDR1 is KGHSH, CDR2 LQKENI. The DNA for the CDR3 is TGTGCCAGCTCACCCAAAAACGAACCCCACAGGGGAGGCTACACCTTC. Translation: CASSPKNEPHRGGYTF.

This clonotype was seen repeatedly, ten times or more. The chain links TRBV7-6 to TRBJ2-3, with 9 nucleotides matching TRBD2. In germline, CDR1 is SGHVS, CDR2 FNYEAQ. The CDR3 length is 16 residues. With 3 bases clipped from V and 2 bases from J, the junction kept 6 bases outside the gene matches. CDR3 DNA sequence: TGTGCCAGCAGCTTTATAGCGGGAGCCCTCACAGATACGCAGTATTTT. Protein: CASSFIAGALTDTQYF. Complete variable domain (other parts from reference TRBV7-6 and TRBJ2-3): GAGVSQSPRYKVTKRGQDVALRCDPISGHVSLYWYRQALGQGPEFLTYFNYEAQQDKSGLPNDRFSAERPEGSISTLTIQRTEQRDSAMYRCASSFIAGALTDTQYFGPGTRLTVL.

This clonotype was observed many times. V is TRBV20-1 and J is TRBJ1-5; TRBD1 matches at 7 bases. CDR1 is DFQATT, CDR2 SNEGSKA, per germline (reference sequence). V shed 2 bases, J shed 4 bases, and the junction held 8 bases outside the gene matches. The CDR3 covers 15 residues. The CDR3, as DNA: TGCAGTGCTAGACGGACAGGACTAAGAAATCAGCCCCAGCATTTT. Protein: CSARRTGLRNQPQHF.

The CDR3 region has the DNA TGCAGTGCTAAGGTCCTGGGCAGGGGGCACAGGTCCTACGAGCAGTACTTC. As protein: CSAKVLGRGHRSYEQYF. The chain is built from TRBV20-1 and TRBJ2-7; 8 bases fit TRBD1. Germline V gene lookup returns CDR1 DFQATT and CDR2 SNEGSKA (reference sequence). There are 17 residues in the CDR3. Losses at the gene ends were 4 bases for V and 1 base for J; bases not matched to a gene: 15.

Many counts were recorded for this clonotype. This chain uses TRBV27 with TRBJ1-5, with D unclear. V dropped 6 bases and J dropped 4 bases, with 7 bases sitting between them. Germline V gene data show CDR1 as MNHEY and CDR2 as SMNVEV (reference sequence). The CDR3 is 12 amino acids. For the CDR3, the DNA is TGTGCCAGCAGGCGCCTTAATCAGCCCCAGCATTTT. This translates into CASRRLNQPQHF.

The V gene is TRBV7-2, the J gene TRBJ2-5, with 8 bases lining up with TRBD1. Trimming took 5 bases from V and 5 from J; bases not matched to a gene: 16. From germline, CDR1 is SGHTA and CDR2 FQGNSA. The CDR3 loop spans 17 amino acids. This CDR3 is CASSLTPPGGSLETQYF. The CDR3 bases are TGTGCCAGCAGCCTCACCCCCCCAGGGGGCTCTCTTGAGACCCAGTACTTC.